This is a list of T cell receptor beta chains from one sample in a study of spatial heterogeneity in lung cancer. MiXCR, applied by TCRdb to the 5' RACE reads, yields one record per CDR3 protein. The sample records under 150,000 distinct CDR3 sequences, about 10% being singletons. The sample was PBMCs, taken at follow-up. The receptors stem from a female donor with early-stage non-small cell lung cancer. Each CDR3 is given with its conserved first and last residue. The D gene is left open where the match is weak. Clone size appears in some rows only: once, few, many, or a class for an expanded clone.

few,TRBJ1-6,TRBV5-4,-,CASRTSIGGNNSPLHF,TGTGCCAGCCGAACCTCAATCGGGGGAAATAATTCACCCCTCCACTTT
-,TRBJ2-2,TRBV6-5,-,CASTPVITGELFF,TGTGCCAGCACCCCCGTAATTACCGGGGAGCTGTTTTTT
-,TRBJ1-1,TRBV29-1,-,CSVEGLHHTEAFF,TGCAGCGTTGAAGGTTTACATCACACTGAAGCTTTCTTT
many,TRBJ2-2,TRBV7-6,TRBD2,CASSSLAENTGELFF,TGTGCCAGCAGCTCTCTAGCGGAGAACACCGGGGAGCTGTTTTTT
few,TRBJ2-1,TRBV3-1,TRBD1,CASGFTGAPSSNEQFF,TGTGCCAGCGGATTTACAGGGGCACCTTCGTCCAATGAGCAGTTCTTC
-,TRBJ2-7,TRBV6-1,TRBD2,CASRSLAETYEQYF,TGTGCCAGCAGAAGCCTAGCGGAGACCTACGAGCAGTACTTC
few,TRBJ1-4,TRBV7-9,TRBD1,CASSYGDRDNEKLFF,TGTGCCAGCAGCTACGGGGACAGGGACAATGAAAAACTGTTTTTT
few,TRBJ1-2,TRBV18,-,CASSMSSRQQSYGYTF,TGTGCCAGCTCGATGTCTTCACGACAGCAGAGTTATGGCTACACCTTC
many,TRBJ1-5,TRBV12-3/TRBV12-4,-,CASSLRAPRAQPQHF,TGTGCCAGCAGTTTGCGGGCCCCCAGGGCTCAGCCCCAGCATTTT
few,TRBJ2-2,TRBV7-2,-,CASSPRRRTGELFF,TGTGCCAGCAGCCCGAGACGGCGGACCGGGGAGCTGTTTTTT
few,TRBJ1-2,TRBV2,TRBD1,CASSELAGGAFYGYTF,TGTGCCAGCAGTGAATTGGCAGGGGGAGCTTTCTATGGCTACACCTTC
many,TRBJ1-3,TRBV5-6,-,CASSRDRTGNTIYF,TGTGCCAGCAGCCGTGACAGGACTGGAAACACCATATATTTT
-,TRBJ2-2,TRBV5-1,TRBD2,CASSNSGSIRTGGLFF,TGCGCCAGCAGCAATAGCGGGAGTATACGCACCGGGGGGCTGTTTTTT
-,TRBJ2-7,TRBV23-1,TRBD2,CASTESGGCSYEQYF,TGCGCCAGCACCGAGTCGGGGGGGTGCTCCTACGAGCAGTACTTC
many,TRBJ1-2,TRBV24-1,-,CATSDLQGRYTF,TGTGCCACCAGTGATTTGCAGGGTCGCTACACCTTC
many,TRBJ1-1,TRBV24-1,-,CATSDSWSQEAFF,TGTGCCACCAGTGATTCCTGGAGTCAGGAAGCTTTCTTT
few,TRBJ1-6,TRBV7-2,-,CASSPGQGHSSPLHF,TGTGCCAGCAGCCCAGGCCAAGGGCACAGTTCACCCCTCCACTTT
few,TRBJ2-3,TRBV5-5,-,CASRYGGGPWTDTQYF,TGTGCCAGCAGATACGGCGGTGGGCCATGGACAGATACGCAGTATTTT
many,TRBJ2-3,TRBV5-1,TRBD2,CASSWGLAGASDTQYF,TGCGCCAGCAGCTGGGGACTAGCGGGAGCGTCAGATACGCAGTATTTT
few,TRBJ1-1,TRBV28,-,CASSFSGGRNTEAFF,TGTGCCAGCAGTTTTTCTGGCGGCAGAAACACTGAAGCTTTCTTT
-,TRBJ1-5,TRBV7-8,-,CASSGYNQPQHF,TGTGCCAGCAGCGGCTACAATCAGCCCCAGCATTTT
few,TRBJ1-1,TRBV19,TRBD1,CASNQGGYNTEAFF,TGTGCCAGTAACCAGGGGGGGTACAACACTGAAGCTTTCTTT
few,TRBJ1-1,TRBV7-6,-,CASSSGFTEAFF,TGTGCCAGCAGCTCTGGGTTCACTGAAGCTTTCTTT
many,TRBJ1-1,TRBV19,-,CASSRPGRVGTEAFF,TGTGCCAGTAGTAGGCCCGGCAGGGTGGGCACTGAAGCTTTCTTT
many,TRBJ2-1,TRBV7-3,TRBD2,CASSLGTSGHNEQFF,TGTGCCAGCAGCTTAGGGACTAGCGGTCACAATGAGCAGTTCTTC
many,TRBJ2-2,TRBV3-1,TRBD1,CASSQPGTALKFANTGELFF,TGTGCCAGCAGCCAACCCGGGACAGCTCTGAAGTTCGCGAACACCGGGGAGCTGTTTTTT
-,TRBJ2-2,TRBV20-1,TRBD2,CSAQSGANTGELFF,TGCAGTGCTCAAAGCGGGGCGAACACCGGGGAGCTGTTTTTT
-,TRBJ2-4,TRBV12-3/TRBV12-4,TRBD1,CASSPQPPDREYAKNIQYF,TGTGCCAGCAGTCCCCAACCGCCAGACAGGGAGTACGCCAAAAACATTCAGTACTTC
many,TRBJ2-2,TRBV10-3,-,CAISESQGDTGELFF,TGTGCCATCAGTGAGTCGCAGGGAGACACCGGGGAGCTGTTTTTT